Listed here are 10 T cell receptor beta chains from one sample, sequenced in a study of blood T cell repertoires in COVID-19. Profiled with immunoSEQ multiplex PCR; TCRdb holds only in-frame clones, not every one. The sample lists a few hundred thousand clones, less than 85% occurring once. Material: peripheral blood. Every receptor here comes from a woman aged 18-29 years with acute or convalescent COVID-19.

The V and J genes are TRBV5-1 and TRBJ1-5; a possible D gene is TRBD1 (5 bases). CDR3 size: 15 residues. The germline gives CDR1 SGHRS, CDR2 YFSETQ. The V gene lost 4 bases and the J gene lost 5 bases, with 16 bases spanning the gap. The CDR3 nucleotides read TGCGCCAGCAGCCCAGTCGGCAGGGAACATCAGCCCCAGCATTTT. Translated: CASSPVGREHQPQHF.

V is TRBV9 and J is TRBJ1-6; a weak D match, TRBD1 (6 bases). V shed 4 bases and J shed 14 bases, with 16 bases lying between them. This CDR3 contains 13 residues. CDR1 SGDLS and CDR2 YYNGEE come from the germline V gene. CDR3 sequence (DNA): TGTGCCAGCAGCTCCTCCGGTGGGGGCGCCCTCCACTTT. The encoded protein is CASSSSGGGALHF.

The CDR3: CASSPIQGDYGYTF. The CDR3 DNA sequence: TGCGCCAGCAGCCCGATACAGGGGGACTATGGCTACACCTTC. The chain couples TRBV5-1 to TRBJ1-2; 8 bases line up with TRBD1. Per germline, CDR1 SGHRS and CDR2 YFSETQ. The length of the CDR3 is 14 residues. V was pared by 4 bases and J by 3 bases, with 5 bases of the junction left unmatched.

The chain links TRBV9 to TRBJ1-5; 7 positions agree with TRBD1. V gave up 4 bases and J gave up 4 bases; unmatched junction bases: 8. Germline V CDR1 and CDR2: SGDLS, YYNGEE. CDR3 length equals 15 residues. DNA for the CDR3: TGTGCCAGCAGCACGTCAGGGGGAGCAAATCAGCCCCAGCATTTT. Protein sequence: CASSTSGGANQPQHF.

This clone was counted a few times. This chain connects TRBV6-5 to TRBJ2-3, with a possible D match to TRBD1 (6 bases). The CDR3 is made up of 15 amino acids. CDR1 MNHEY and CDR2 SVGAGI come from the germline V gene. V gave up 6 bases and J gave up 2 bases, with 15 bases separating them. CDR3 residues: CASSASSGHTDTQYF. In DNA, the CDR3 is TGTGCCAGCAGCGCCAGCTCGGGACACACAGATACGCAGTATTTT.

The chain links TRBV7-9 to TRBJ1-1; 7 nucleotides agree with TRBD1. Germline loops: CDR1 SEHNR, CDR2 FQNEAQ (reference sequence). The CDR3 loop spans 15 amino acids. Germline trimming cut 7 bases from V and 8 bases from J; bases unmatched to any gene: 16. The CDR3 protein is CASIARGGMDHEAFF. The CDR3 nucleotides are TGTGCCAGCATAGCCAGAGGGGGCATGGATCACGAAGCTTTCTTT.

The V gene is TRBV14, the J gene TRBJ2-1; 9 bases fit TRBD2. The germline V gene has CDR1 SGHDN and CDR2 FVKESK. The CDR3 is 15 residues long. Trimming cost V 0 bases and J 8 bases; bases outside gene matches: 5. CDR3 sequence: CASSQEKVAGDEQFF. CDR3 sequence (DNA): TGTGCCAGCAGCCAAGAGAAAGTAGCGGGGGATGAGCAGTTCTTC.

The V call is TRBV19, the J call TRBJ2-3, with 7 positions matching TRBD1. CDR3 size: 13 residues. The V and J ends lost 5 bases and 4 bases, in that order; junction bases with no gene match: 3. Looked up from germline, CDR1 is LNHDA and CDR2 is SQIVND (reference sequence). The CDR3 DNA reads as TGTGCCAGTAGTGTCCAGGGGGCAGATACGCAGTATTTT. Translated: CASSVQGADTQYF.

The J gene is TRBJ1-1, the V gene TRBV7-9, with D possibly matching TRBD1 (6 bases). The CDR3 runs to 13 residues. The V gene's germline CDR1 is SEHNR and CDR2 FQNEAQ (reference sequence). Trimming pared 1 base from V and 10 bases from J, leaving 13 bases between. CDR3 nucleotides: TGTGCCAGCAGCTTAGATACAGGGAATGGAGCTTTCTTT. Protein: CASSLDTGNGAFF.

The chain joins TRBV18 to TRBJ1-2; a possible D gene is TRBD1 (5 bases). Trimming pared 6 bases from V and 6 bases from J, leaving 23 bases between. This CDR3 contains 16 residues. Germline V CDR1 and CDR2: KGHSH, LQKENI. The CDR3 bases are TGTGCCAGCTCGGGAGGAGGAGGGACTCTGAGCGATGGCTACACCTTC. This gives the protein CASSGGGGTLSDGYTF.